Below are 22 T cell receptor beta chains sequenced from a single sample in a study of shared clonotypes between healthy human individuals. Assay used: immunoSEQ multiplex PCR; TCRdb lists only in-frame clones, some missing. The sample comprises a few hundred thousand clones, 95% to 98% of which are singletons, and around 0.06% rests with the top ten. The specimen sequenced was naive CD4+ T cells sorted from blood. As to subset: CD45RA+ positively selected. The origin of the receptors is a woman aged 25 to 39 in good health.

The CDR3 DNA sequence: TGTGCCAGCAGCCCGCGGACAGATTGGAGTAAGCCCCAGCATTTT. This gives the protein CASSPRTDWSKPQHF. V and J are TRBV7-2 and TRBJ1-5; D might be TRBD1 (6 bases). Trimming shortened V by 5 bases and J by 8 bases, and 19 bases separated the two germline ends. This CDR3 contains 15 residues. Looked up from germline, CDR1 is SGHTA and CDR2 is FQGNSA. The full variable domain, in which reference TRBV7-2 and TRBJ1-5 provide the parts outside the CDR3, is GAGVSQSPSNKVTEKGKDVELRCDPISGHTALYWYRQSLGQGLEFLIYFQGNSAPDKSGLPSDRFSAERTGGSVSTLTIQRTQQEDSAVYLCASSPRTDWSKPQHFGDGTRLSIL.

The gene calls are TRBV29-1 and TRBJ2-7; 7 bases are shared with TRBD2. The CDR3 loop spans 13 amino acids. Germline values: CDR1 SQVTM, CDR2 ANQGSEA. After removal of 4 bases from V and 0 bases from J, the junction contained 3 bases not matched to a gene. The CDR3 sequence: CSVASGYSYEQYF. The CDR3 DNA sequence: TGCAGCGTTGCTAGCGGATACTCCTACGAGCAGTACTTC.

The rearrangement joins TRBV15 to TRBJ1-3, with a possible D match to TRBD1 (5 bases). The CDR3 contains 16 residues. Germline V lookup: CDR1 LNHNV, CDR2 YYDKDF (reference sequence). The V end was cut by 5 bases, the J end by 0 bases, with 14 bases between. CDR3 coding DNA: TGTGCCACCAGCCCCAACGGGGGGGACTCTGGAAACACCATATATTTT. Its protein product is CATSPNGGDSGNTIYF. The full variable domain, completed using reference TRBV15 and TRBJ1-3, is DAMVIQNPRYQVTQFGKPVTLSCSQTLNHNVMYWYQQKSSQAPKLLFHYYDKDFNNEADTPDNFQSRRPNTSFCFLDIRSPGLGDTAMYLCATSPNGGDSGNTIYFGEGSWLTVV.

The chain couples TRBV28 to TRBJ2-2; D perhaps matches TRBD1 (6 bases). This CDR3 spans 15 amino acids. Trimming cost V 3 bases and J 1 base, with 9 bases left between them. Germline V CDR1 and CDR2: MDHEN, SYDVKM. CDR3: CASSLRGMNTGELFF. CDR3 coding DNA: TGTGCCAGCAGTTTGAGGGGGATGAACACCGGGGAGCTGTTTTTT.

The V gene is TRBV21-1, the J gene TRBJ2-7; the tabulated D call, TRBD1, remains unverified against the DNA. TRBV21-1 is listed as a pseudogene. This CDR3 has 10 residues. CDR3 amino acids: CASTHVEQYF. Here the CDR3 DNA reads TGTGCCAGCACCCATGTCGAGCAGTACTTC.

Comments on this clone: Other nucleotide sequences in the sample specify the same CDR3. The chain recombines TRBV7-2 with TRBJ1-3; possible D gene TRBD1, 5 bases. V lost 3 bases, J lost 4 bases, and 10 bases lay in between. The CDR3 runs to 14 residues. Germline values: CDR1 SGHTA, CDR2 FQGNSA. This chain's CDR3 is CASSLAGRGNTIYF. CDR3 in DNA: TGTGCCAGCAGCTTGGCAGGGAGGGGAAACACCATATATTTT.

This chain links TRBV5-1 with TRBJ2-1; D is undetermined. V dropped 0 bases and J dropped 3 bases, with 13 bases sitting between them. Germline V CDR1 and CDR2: SGHRS, YFSETQ. The CDR3 is 16 residues long. The CDR3 coding sequence is TGCGCCAGCAGCTTGGTAGATAACATAGACTACAATGAGCAGTTCTTC. It codes for CASSLVDNIDYNEQFF. Variable domain in full (rest from reference TRBV5-1 and TRBJ2-1): KAGVTQTPRYLIKTRGQQVTLSCSPISGHRSVSWYQQTPGQGLQFLFEYFSETQRNKGNFPGRFSGRQFSNSRSEMNVSTLELGDSALYLCASSLVDNIDYNEQFFGPGTRLTVL.

This rearrangement joins TRBV5-4 to TRBJ1-6; possibly TRBD1 for D (6 bases). Trimming took off 4 bases at V and 10 bases at J, with 18 bases between the two ends. CDR1 and CDR2 from the germline V gene are SGHNT and YYREEE (reference sequence). The CDR3 has 15 amino acids. The CDR3 spells CASSLAGGLVSPLHF. DNA of the CDR3: TGTGCCAGCAGCCTCGCCGGGGGGCTGGTCTCACCCCTCCACTTT.

The chain is built from TRBV6-6 and TRBJ2-2; perhaps TRBD1 as D (5 bases). The CDR3 contains 15 residues. Trimming shortened V by 1 base and J by 2 bases, and 8 bases separated the two germline ends. CDR1 MNHNY and CDR2 SVGAGI come from the germline V gene (reference sequence). CDR3 loop: CASSYWGFNTGELFF. The CDR3 bases are TGTGCCAGCAGTTACTGGGGCTTCAACACCGGGGAGCTGTTTTTT.

The V call is TRBV7-9, the J call TRBJ1-2; the match to TRBD1 covers 7 bases. CDR1 is SEHNR, CDR2 FQNEAQ, per germline (reference sequence). The CDR3 spans 16 residues. Trimming cost V 5 bases and J 7 bases; bases outside gene matches: 16. The CDR3 DNA is TGTGCCAGCAGCCCCCCCCGGACAGGAACCACGAGTGGCTACACCTTC. Translated, it gives CASSPPRTGTTSGYTF. Supplemented by reference TRBV7-9 and TRBJ1-2, the full variable domain reads DTGVSQNPRHKITKRGQNVTFRCDPISEHNRLYWYRQTLGQGPEFLTYFQNEAQLEKSRLLSDRFSAERPKGSFSTLEIQRTEQGDSAMYLCASSPPRTGTTSGYTFGSGTRLTVV.

The chain joins TRBV13 to TRBJ2-7; D is possibly TRBD2 (5 bases). This CDR3 contains 12 residues. Trimming removed 3 bases from V and 4 bases from J, with 7 bases in between. CDR1 and CDR2 from the germline V gene are PRHDT and FYEKMQ (reference sequence). CDR3 nucleotides: TGTGCCAGCAGCTTGACGGGATACGAGCAGTACTTC. Residues: CASSLTGYEQYF.

The chain combines TRBV11-2 with TRBJ1-1, with a possible D match to TRBD1 (5 bases). The ends were cut back, 5 bases at V and 3 bases at J, with 10 bases in the middle. This CDR3 is built from 13 residues. Germline lookup yields CDR1 SGHAT and CDR2 FQNNGV. Here the CDR3 reads CASSPDRDTEAFF. The CDR3 nucleotides read TGTGCCAGCAGCCCAGACAGAGACACTGAAGCTTTCTTT.

The J gene is TRBJ2-5, the V gene TRBV25-1; D may be TRBD1 (6 bases). The CDR3 spans 15 residues. With 4 bases removed from V and 4 bases from J, the gap between germline ends came to 16 bases. Germline V gene lookup returns CDR1 MGHDK and CDR2 SYGVNS. The DNA for the CDR3 is TGTGCCAGCAGTGGGCAGACAGGCCCTGGAGAGACCCAGTACTTC. Protein sequence: CASSGQTGPGETQYF.

The chain recombines TRBV7-2 with TRBJ2-1; TRBD1 aligns across 9 bases. J lost 9 bases, V lost 0 bases, and 15 bases had no gene match. CDR3 length: 18 residues. Germline CDR1 and CDR2: SGHTA and FQGNSA. In DNA, the CDR3 is TGTGCCAGCAGCTTAGCGAGGCCTGGGACAGGGTATATTCGTGAGCAGTTCTTC. The encoded protein is CASSLARPGTGYIREQFF.

The chain uses TRBV15 and TRBJ2-1; perhaps TRBD1 as D (6 bases). Germline V gene data show CDR1 as LNHNV and CDR2 as YYDKDF (reference sequence). V was pared by 1 base and J by 8 bases, with 24 bases between. The CDR3 runs to 18 residues. The CDR3 region has the DNA TGTGCCACCAGCAGAGCCCCAGGGGTTCGAAGTCCGAATGATGAGCAGTTCTTC. Its protein product is CATSRAPGVRSPNDEQFF.

The chain combines TRBV11-2 with TRBJ1-1; unclear D gene. Trimming stripped 2 bases from V and 1 base from J, with 11 bases between. CDR1 is SGHAT, CDR2 FQNNGV, per germline. There are 15 residues in the CDR3. The CDR3 nucleotides are TGTGCCAGCAGCTTAAGGGCAGGCAAGAACACTGAAGCTTTCTTT. It encodes CASSLRAGKNTEAFF.

The V gene is TRBV28, the J gene TRBJ1-5; no definite D call. V dropped 5 bases and J dropped 2 bases, with 13 bases sitting between them. CDR1 and CDR2 from the germline V gene are MDHEN and SYDVKM. The CDR3 extends over 15 amino acids. Here the CDR3 DNA reads TGTGCCAGCAGTGGTAAGGGAAGGGGCAATCAGCCCCAGCATTTT. Amino acids: CASSGKGRGNQPQHF.

V is TRBV28 and J is TRBJ1-5; the D is unclear. CDR1 and CDR2 from the germline V gene are MDHEN and SYDVKM. V shed 11 bases and J shed 6 bases, with 14 bases lying between them. This CDR3 contains 12 residues. The CDR3 sequence: CALGGMGQPQHF. Here the CDR3 DNA reads TGTGCCTTAGGAGGGATGGGTCAGCCCCAGCATTTT.

The table lists this clone with a count of one. The rearrangement uses TRBV7-2 and TRBJ1-1, with TRBD1 as a possible D gene (5 bases). The V and J ends lost 4 bases and 1 base respectively, with 10 bases between them. The germline V gene encodes CDR1 SGHTA and CDR2 FQGNSA. This CDR3 region has 14 residues. CDR3 sequence: CASSSRGGNTEAFF. CDR3 coding DNA: TGTGCCAGCAGCTCGAGGGGAGGGAACACTGAAGCTTTCTTT.

V and J are TRBV18 and TRBJ1-3; TRBD1 aligns across 10 bases. The J segment lost 2 bases and the V segment lost 8 bases, leaving 6 bases of the junction unmatched. Germline-derived CDR1 and CDR2 are KGHSH and LQKENI. The CDR3 runs 15 residues. The CDR3, as DNA: TGTGCCAGCCTTAGACAGGGGGCGCCTGGAAACACCATATATTTT. This encodes CASLRQGAPGNTIYF.

The chain's CDR3 is CAIGGQVQETQYF. CDR3 DNA: TGTGCCATCGGGGGACAGGTCCAAGAGACCCAGTACTTC. The chain employs TRBV10-3 and TRBJ2-5, with 8 bases aligning to TRBD1. Germline CDR1 reads ENHRY; CDR2 reads SYGVKD. V lost 8 bases and J lost 1; bases outside the gene matches: 3. This CDR3 contains 13 residues.

The sample holds one count of this clone. V usage is TRBV7-4 and J usage is TRBJ2-1, with TRBD2 matching over 11 bases. V shed 2 bases, J shed 4 bases, and the junction held 4 bases outside the gene matches. The length of the CDR3 is 16 residues. CDR1 SGHVT and CDR2 SQSDAQ come from the germline V gene. The CDR3 DNA reads as TGTGCCAGCAGCTTAAGACTAGCGGGAATTTACAATGAGCAGTTCTTC. The encoded protein is CASSLRLAGIYNEQFF.